These 30 T cell receptor beta chains came from one sample sequenced in a study of cytomegalovirus exposure and HLA in healthy donors. Vbeta (60) and Jbeta (13) primers were used in the PCR. Clones were read by immunoSEQ multiplex PCR, and TCRdb kept only the in-frame ones, dropping some. The data show about 160,000 clones, and the top ten clones hold about 1.6%. Sequencing used PBMCs. The origin of the receptors is a woman aged 45-65 years in good health and CMV-seronegative.

V gene TRBV19 combines with J gene TRBJ2-3; maybe TRBD2 (5 bases). Germline lookup yields CDR1 LNHDA and CDR2 SQIVND (reference sequence). Trimming pared 9 bases from V and 3 bases from J, leaving 16 bases between. This CDR3 comprises 14 residues. In DNA form, the CDR3 reads TGTGCCAGCCGACCAGGAGGTTCGACAGATACGCAGTATTTT. It codes for CASRPGGSTDTQYF.

Concerning this clone itself: The junction shows a germline mismatch at one end, possibly a read error. The V gene is TRBV7-7, the J gene TRBJ2-5; 9 bases are a match to TRBD2. The CDR3 covers 15 residues. CDR1 is SSHAT, CDR2 FNYEAQ, per germline (reference sequence). The CDR3 DNA follows: TGTGCTAGCAGCTTATACGCGGGGGGGGCGGAGACCCAGTACTTC. This gives the protein CASSLYAGGAETQYF. The complete variable domain, with remaining parts taken from reference TRBV7-7 and TRBJ2-5, reads GAGVSQSPRYKVTKRGQDVTLRCDPISSHATLYWYQQALGQGPEFLTYFNYEAQPDKSGLPSDRFSAERPEGSISTLTIQRTEQRDSAMYRCASSLYAGGAETQYFGPGTRLLVL.

The CDR3 nucleotides are TGTGCCAGCAGTTACACAGGGACTAGCGGGCCCCAGTACTTC. Its translation is CASSYTGTSGPQYF. The chain combines TRBV6-6 with TRBJ2-5; 12 bases fit TRBD2. CDR1 is MNHNY, CDR2 SVGAGI, per germline (reference sequence). The CDR3 runs to 14 residues. V lost 2 bases and J lost 9; bases outside the gene matches: 4.

V gene TRBV19 combines with J gene TRBJ1-2, with D possibly TRBD1 on 6 matching bases. V was cut by 3 bases and J by 7 bases, with 15 bases left in between. The CDR3 loop spans 14 amino acids. Germline V gene sequence: CDR1 LNHDA, CDR2 SQIVND (reference sequence). The CDR3 DNA is TGTGCCAGTAGTATGGCCGGGACAAGTATTGGCTACACCTTC. Protein sequence: CASSMAGTSIGYTF. Together with reference TRBV19 and TRBJ1-2, the CDR3 gives the full variable domain: DGGITQSPKYLFRKEGQNVTLSCEQNLNHDAMYWYRQDPGQGLRLIYYSQIVNDFQKGDIAEGYSVSREKKESFPLTVTSAQKNPTAFYLCASSMAGTSIGYTFGSGTRLTVV.

CDR3 sequence: CASSLVSPLETQYF. The CDR3, as DNA: TGTGCCAGCAGCTTGGTTTCCCCTCTCGAGACCCAGTACTTC. The genes are TRBV5-6 and TRBJ2-5; D is ambiguous. Deletions cut 0 bases from V and 5 bases from J, with 11 bases between. Germline V gene data show CDR1 as SGHDT and CDR2 as YYEEEE. The CDR3 has 14 amino acids.

This chain joins TRBV30 and TRBJ1-5; 7 bases fit TRBD1. With 3 bases clipped from V and 2 bases from J, the junction kept 7 bases outside the gene matches. CDR3 length: 15 amino acids. Germline CDR1 and CDR2: GTSNPN and SVGIG (reference sequence). DNA for the CDR3: TGTGCCTGGAGGCCCCTAGGGACAGGCAATCAGCCCCAGCATTTT. Its translation: CAWRPLGTGNQPQHF.

The V call is TRBV5-1, the J call TRBJ1-1, with a tentative D call TRBD1 (6 bases). The CDR3 length is 14 residues. With 4 bases removed from V and 1 base from J, the gap between germline ends came to 11 bases. Germline V gives CDR1 SGHRS, CDR2 YFSETQ. CDR3 in DNA: TGCGCCAGCAGCCCTACAGGGAGGAACACTGAAGCTTTCTTT. Translation: CASSPTGRNTEAFF. Looking up the rest from reference TRBV5-1 and TRBJ1-1 gives the full variable domain: KAGVTQTPRYLIKTRGQQVTLSCSPISGHRSVSWYQQTPGQGLQFLFEYFSETQRNKGNFPGRFSGRQFSNSRSEMNVSTLELGDSALYLCASSPTGRNTEAFFGQGTRLTVV.

This chain connects TRBV18 to TRBJ2-3; tentatively, D is TRBD1 (6 bases). From germline, CDR1 is KGHSH and CDR2 LQKENI. V shed 8 bases and J shed 0 bases, with 15 bases lying between them. This CDR3 is 15 amino acids long. The CDR3: CASTSGQTSTDTQYF. Here the CDR3 DNA reads TGTGCCAGCACATCGGGACAAACTAGCACAGATACGCAGTATTTT.

This chain uses TRBV2 with TRBJ1-6; 11 bases align to TRBD1. Trimming cost V 6 bases and J 7 bases; bases outside gene matches: 5. This CDR3 has 15 amino acids. Germline CDR1 reads SNHLY; CDR2 reads FYNNEI. CDR3 loop: CASRDWDRGNSPLHF. DNA of the CDR3: TGTGCCAGCAGGGACTGGGACAGGGGGAATTCACCCCTCCACTTT.

V gene TRBV4-1 combines with J gene TRBJ2-6; D ambiguous. V dropped 4 bases and J dropped 0 bases, with 4 bases sitting between them. The CDR3 extends over 14 amino acids. Germline lookup yields CDR1 MGHRA and CDR2 YSYEKL. CDR3 amino acids: CASSPSSGANVLTF. The CDR3 DNA is TGCGCCAGCAGCCCTAGCTCTGGGGCCAACGTCCTGACTTTC.

The chain couples TRBV6-5 to TRBJ2-1; D is unresolved. Germline lookup yields CDR1 MNHEY and CDR2 SVGAGI. This CDR3 comprises 13 residues. Trimming removed 0 bases at V and 8 bases at J, with 8 bases between. In DNA form, the CDR3 reads TGTGCCAGCAGTTACTCGATCAGGTATGAGCAGTTCTTC. Its protein product is CASSYSIRYEQFF.

CDR3 bases: TGTGCCAGCAGCTTCGACAGTAACACTGAAGCTTTCTTT. This encodes CASSFDSNTEAFF. The rearrangement joins TRBV7-3 to TRBJ1-1; D perhaps matches TRBD1 (5 bases). Per germline, CDR1 SGHTA and CDR2 FQGTGA. This CDR3 contains 13 residues. Trimming cost V 3 bases and J 2 bases, with 7 bases left between them.

The rearrangement joins TRBV6-5 to TRBJ2-7; D gene ambiguous. The CDR3 runs 15 residues. Germline V lookup: CDR1 MNHEY, CDR2 SVGAGI. Trimming stripped 0 bases from V and 1 base from J, with 10 bases between. As DNA, the CDR3 is TGTGCCAGCAGTTACTCTCCCCGACTTTCCTACGAGCAGTACTTC. Encoded protein: CASSYSPRLSYEQYF.

The chain is built from TRBV27 and TRBJ2-7; 8 positions match TRBD1. V dropped 6 bases and J dropped 1; count of bases not matched to a gene: 8. Germline CDR1 MNHEY, CDR2 SMNVEV (reference sequence). CDR3 length equals 15 residues. The CDR3 DNA is TGTGCCAGCAGACCTGGACAGGGAAGGTCCTACGAGCAGTACTTC. This gives the protein CASRPGQGRSYEQYF.

The chain has TRBV28 and TRBJ1-2, with D uncertain. This CDR3 is 13 amino acids long. Germline CDR1 is MDHEN and CDR2 is SYDVKM. Trimming cost V 6 bases and J 8 bases, with 16 bases left between them. The CDR3 protein is CASSPTGVYGYTF. The CDR3 DNA reads TGTGCCAGCAGCCCCACTGGTGTATACGGCTACACCTTC.

This chain links TRBV6-1 with TRBJ1-3, with D hard to call. The V gene lost 5 bases and the J gene lost 4 bases, with 12 bases spanning the gap. The CDR3 loop spans 14 amino acids. Looked up from germline, CDR1 is MNHNS and CDR2 is SASEGT. CDR3 region: CASSLVGSGNTIYF. The CDR3 nucleotides read TGTGCCAGCAGTTTGGTTGGCTCAGGAAACACCATATATTTT.

The chain has TRBV7-3 and TRBJ2-1; 11 bases match TRBD2. The J segment lost 7 bases and the V segment lost 5 bases, leaving 7 bases of the junction unmatched. Per the germline V gene, CDR1 is SGHTA and CDR2 is FQGTGA. The CDR3 length is 15 residues. The CDR3 sequence is CASSPRLAGLNEQFF. The CDR3 nucleotides read TGTGCCAGCAGCCCTCGACTAGCGGGGTTGAATGAGCAGTTCTTC.

J is TRBJ2-1 and V is TRBV28, with 9 bases lining up with TRBD1. Unmatched junction bases numbered 14, after V lost 5 bases and J lost 9 bases. Germline values: CDR1 MDHEN, CDR2 SYDVKM. This CDR3 comprises 16 residues. CDR3: CASSKPGTGSGGEQFF. In nucleotides, the CDR3 is TGTGCCAGCAGTAAACCCGGGACAGGGTCGGGTGGTGAGCAGTTCTTC.

The chain joins TRBV5-4 to TRBJ2-7; D might be TRBD2 (5 bases). The germline V gene has CDR1 SGHNT and CDR2 YYREEE (reference sequence). The CDR3 sequence is 16 residues long. The V end was cut by 4 bases, the J end by 2 bases, with 19 bases between. CDR3 residues: CASSPRGRSVAYEQYF. DNA of the CDR3: TGTGCCAGCAGCCCACGTGGCCGTAGCGTGGCCTACGAGCAGTACTTC. The full variable domain, with the rest looked up from reference TRBV5-4 and TRBJ2-7, is ETGVTQSPTHLIKTRGQQVTLRCSSQSGHNTVSWYQQALGQGPQFIFQYYREEENGRGNFPPRFSGLQFPNYSSELNVNALELDDSALYLCASSPRGRSVAYEQYFGPGTRLTVT.

This rearrangement joins TRBV7-2 to TRBJ2-5; TRBD2 is a possible D gene (5 bases). V was shortened by 2 bases and J by 1 base, with 14 bases between the two germline ends. Germline CDR1 is SGHTA and CDR2 is FQGNSA. This CDR3 has 16 amino acids. The CDR3 DNA reads TGTGCCAGCAGCTTAACGGGAAGACGCGGCCAAGAGACCCAGTACTTC. As protein: CASSLTGRRGQETQYF.

The V call is TRBV19, the J call TRBJ2-6; 8 bases map to TRBD1. CDR3 length: 16 amino acids. J gave up 4 bases and V 9 bases, and 11 bases lay outside the gene matches. Germline CDR1 is LNHDA and CDR2 is SQIVND (reference sequence). CDR3 nucleotide sequence: TGTGCCAGCACCGGCCAGGGGGCGCTAGGGGCCAACGTCCTGACTTTC. Protein sequence: CASTGQGALGANVLTF. The full variable domain, in which reference TRBV19 and TRBJ2-6 provide the parts outside the CDR3, is DGGITQSPKYLFRKEGQNVTLSCEQNLNHDAMYWYRQDPGQGLRLIYYSQIVNDFQKGDIAEGYSVSREKKESFPLTVTSAQKNPTAFYLCASTGQGALGANVLTFGAGSRLTVL.

This chain joins TRBV28 and TRBJ1-1; D perhaps matches TRBD1 (5 bases). CDR1 and CDR2 from the germline V gene are MDHEN and SYDVKM. The CDR3 contains 12 residues. Trimming left V 7 bases short and J 5 bases short, with 11 bases between. CDR3 sequence (DNA): TGTGCCAGCAATAGCGGGGGGACTGAAGCTTTCTTT. It yields the protein CASNSGGTEAFF.

The chain links TRBV6-6 to TRBJ2-3, with D unresolved. Germline CDR1 is MNHNY and CDR2 is SVGAGI (reference sequence). There are 12 residues in the CDR3. Trimming removed 0 bases at V and 6 bases at J, with 4 bases between. Written as DNA, the CDR3 is TGTGCCAGCAGTTACTCGCGGGATACGCAGTATTTT. Translated: CASSYSRDTQYF.

The CDR3 reads CASSQPGQEPYEQYF. The CDR3 DNA sequence: TGTGCCAGTAGTCAACCGGGACAGGAGCCCTACGAGCAGTACTTC. This chain links TRBV19 with TRBJ2-7; TRBD1 agrees at 8 bases. Trimming cost V 5 bases and J 2 bases; bases outside gene matches: 8. The CDR3 loop spans 15 amino acids. Germline-derived CDR1 and CDR2 are LNHDA and SQIVND (reference sequence).

The chain combines TRBV18 with TRBJ1-2, with D possibly TRBD1 on 6 matching bases. V was clipped by 1 base and J by 8 bases, with 8 bases between them. The CDR3 runs 12 residues. Germline-derived CDR1 and CDR2 are KGHSH and LQKENI. CDR3 sequence: CASSPQGDGYTF. The CDR3 DNA is TGTGCCAGCTCACCACAGGGGGACGGCTACACCTTC.

The chain uses TRBV11-2 and TRBJ1-1, with 8 nucleotides matching TRBD1. The CDR3 length is 15 residues. V trimming: 5 bases; J trimming: 7 bases; junction bases outside the gene matches: 12. Looked up from germline, CDR1 is SGHAT and CDR2 is FQNNGV. The CDR3, as DNA: TGTGCCAGCAGCGGACGTCGGACAGGGTCGGTTGAAGCTTTCTTT. It encodes CASSGRRTGSVEAFF.

The chain carries TRBV11-2 and TRBJ1-4; D not certain. The CDR3 has 15 amino acids. V was trimmed by 1 base and J by 0 bases, leaving 6 bases between them. The V gene's germline CDR1 is SGHAT and CDR2 FQNNGV. The CDR3 DNA reads TGTGCCAGCAGCTTAGGAGATGCAACTAATGAAAAACTGTTTTTT. This translates into CASSLGDATNEKLFF.

V and J are TRBV7-2 and TRBJ2-5; 14 bases fit TRBD2. The V gene's germline CDR1 is SGHTA and CDR2 FQGNSA. The ends lost 4 bases at V and 8 bases at J; junction bases unmatched: 12. The CDR3 is 17 residues long. The CDR3 protein is CASSSEGLAGAGGTQYF. In DNA, the CDR3 is TGTGCCAGCAGCTCCGAGGGACTAGCGGGGGCCGGGGGCACCCAGTACTTC.

The V call is TRBV7-2, the J call TRBJ2-3; D not resolved. The V end lost 4 bases, the J end lost 4 bases, and 12 bases lay between the germline ends. Germline lookup yields CDR1 SGHTA and CDR2 FQGNSA. The CDR3 length is 14 residues. In nucleotides, the CDR3 is TGTGCCAGCAGCTCCCGGGTCGACGCAGATACGCAGTATTTT. The encoded protein is CASSSRVDADTQYF.

This chain connects TRBV5-1 to TRBJ2-3; no reliable D call. The germline V gene has CDR1 SGHRS and CDR2 YFSETQ. This CDR3 has 15 amino acids. Trimming left V 1 base short and J 0 bases short, with 9 bases between. CDR3 sequence (DNA): TGCGCCAGCAGCTTGAACGGTTATAGCACAGATACGCAGTATTTT. Translation: CASSLNGYSTDTQYF.